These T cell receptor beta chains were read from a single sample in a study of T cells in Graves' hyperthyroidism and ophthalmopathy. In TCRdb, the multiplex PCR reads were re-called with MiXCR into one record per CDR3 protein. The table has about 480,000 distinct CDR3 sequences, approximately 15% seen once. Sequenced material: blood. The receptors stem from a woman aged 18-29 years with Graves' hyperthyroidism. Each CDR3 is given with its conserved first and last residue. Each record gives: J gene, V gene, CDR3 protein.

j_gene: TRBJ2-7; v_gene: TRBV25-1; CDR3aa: CASSDRQGKDEQYF
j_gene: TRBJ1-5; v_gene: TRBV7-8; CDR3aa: CASSDSGANQPQHF
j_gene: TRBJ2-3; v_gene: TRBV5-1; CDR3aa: CASSYRTDTQYF
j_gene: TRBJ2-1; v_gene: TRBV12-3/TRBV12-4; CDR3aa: CASSFARYNEQFF
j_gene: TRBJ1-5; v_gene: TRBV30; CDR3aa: CAWSLNWAGEGNQPQHF
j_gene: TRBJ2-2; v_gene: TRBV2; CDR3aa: CASRRGAGVTGELFF
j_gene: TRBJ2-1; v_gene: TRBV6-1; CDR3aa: CASSEGTSGYNGQFF
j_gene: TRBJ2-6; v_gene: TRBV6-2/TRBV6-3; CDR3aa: CASSRQVISGANVLTF
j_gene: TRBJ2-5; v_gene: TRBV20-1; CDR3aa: CSARDAVSRGEETQYF
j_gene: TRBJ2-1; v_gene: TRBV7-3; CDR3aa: CASSVGLAGPKGNEQFF